Each of the 16 T cell receptor beta chains below was sequenced from the same sample in a study of beta chain features in type 1 diabetes. The antigens these receptors bind are not known. Study results and caveats: Within each of all four CD4+ subsets, Type 1 diabetes patients had TCRB CDR3s that were moderately but significantly shorter.

Expressed TCRB transcripts were sequenced because the entire RNA isolate underwent reverse transcription. Profiling relied on immunoSEQ multiplex PCR, and the TCRdb table lists in-frame clones only, not all of them. The sample contains 95,000 to 150,000 clones, approximately 15% of which appear only once. The sample consisted of central memory CD4+ T cells from blood. The source of these receptors is a man aged 18-30 years with type 1 diabetes.

The J gene is TRBJ1-1, the V gene TRBV19; 7 positions match TRBD1. This CDR3 has 10 amino acids. CDR1 is LNHDA and CDR2 is SQIVND in the germline V gene (reference sequence). J was trimmed by 6 bases and V by 10 bases; bases with no gene match: 2. The CDR3 coding sequence is TGTGCCATTAGGGGGCCTGAAGCTTTCTTT. Translation: CAIRGPEAFF.

The rearrangement links TRBV4-3 to TRBJ2-3; a weak D match, TRBD1 (6 bases). CDR1 and CDR2 from the germline V gene are LGHNA and YSLEER. This CDR3 contains 16 residues. Trimming cost V 1 base and J 0 bases, with 11 bases left between them. The CDR3: CASSQGHRVSTDTQYF. In DNA form, the CDR3 reads TGCGCCAGCAGCCAAGGGCACAGGGTTAGCACAGATACGCAGTATTTT.

The sample holds a few counts of this clone. The rearrangement joins TRBV7-9 to TRBJ2-1, with TRBD1 as a possible D gene (8 bases). This CDR3 comprises 12 residues. Germline-derived CDR1 and CDR2 are SEHNR and FQNEAQ (reference sequence). Trimming cost V 5 bases and J 13 bases, with 15 bases left between them. CDR3 residues: CASSQSGTGQFF. In DNA form, the CDR3 reads TGTGCCAGCAGCCAAAGCGGGACAGGACAGTTCTTC.

This clone came up a few times. This chain uses TRBV19 with TRBJ1-1; TRBD1 might be the D (6 bases). Trimming left V 4 bases short and J 8 bases short, with 14 bases between. Germline CDR1 and CDR2: LNHDA and SQIVND (reference sequence). The CDR3 is 13 residues long. The CDR3 sequence: CASSTLPDSEAFF. CDR3 coding DNA: TGTGCCAGTAGTACCCTCCCGGACAGCGAAGCTTTCTTT.

The genes are TRBV9 and TRBJ2-2; D may match TRBD1 or TRBD2 (7 bases each). Trimming left V 7 bases short and J 4 bases short, with 11 bases between. The CDR3 totals 13 residues. Germline-derived CDR1 and CDR2 are SGDLS and YYNGEE. The CDR3 nucleotides are TGTGCCAGCGGGAGGGGGCCCACCGGGGAGCTGTTTTTT. Its protein product is CASGRGPTGELFF.

V is TRBV5-1 and J is TRBJ1-6; D remains ambiguous. CDR1 and CDR2 from the germline V gene are SGHRS and YFSETQ. V was pared by 3 bases and J by 10 bases, with 17 bases between. The CDR3 extends over 15 amino acids. The CDR3 region has the DNA TGCGCCAGCAGCTGGACGGGCCCTAAAAACTCACCCCTCCACTTT. Translating it yields CASSWTGPKNSPLHF.

The rearrangement uses TRBV4-2 and TRBJ1-4; 7 bases agree with TRBD1. Trimming removed 6 bases from V and 4 bases from J; junction bases left unmatched: 5. CDR3 length: 14 residues. Germline CDR1 LGHNA, CDR2 YNFKEQ. This CDR3 is CASRIGTVNEKLFF. CDR3 coding DNA: TGTGCCAGCAGGATCGGGACAGTTAATGAAAAACTGTTTTTT.

The sample holds one count of this clone. The chain is built from TRBV19 and TRBJ2-7, with D possibly called TRBD1 or TRBD2 (5 bases each). V was shortened by 6 bases and J by 5 bases, with 11 bases between the two germline ends. The V gene's germline CDR1 is LNHDA and CDR2 SQIVND (reference sequence). This CDR3 comprises 12 residues. The CDR3 DNA sequence: TGTGCCAGTAGACGGGACGGCGACGAGCAGTACTTC. Amino acid sequence: CASRRDGDEQYF.

The rearrangement links TRBV7-9 to TRBJ2-1; D is possibly TRBD2 (5 bases). V was pared by 0 bases and J by 4 bases, with 13 bases between. The CDR3 length is 16 residues. Germline V CDR1 and CDR2: SEHNR, FQNEAQ (reference sequence). CDR3 residues: CASSLAPNGEYNEQFF. CDR3 bases: TGTGCCAGCAGCTTAGCGCCGAACGGGGAGTACAATGAGCAGTTCTTC. Together with reference TRBV7-9 and TRBJ2-1, the CDR3 gives the full variable domain: DTGVSQNPRHKITKRGQNVTFRCDPISEHNRLYWYRQTLGQGPEFLTYFQNEAQLEKSRLLSDRFSAERPKGSFSTLEIQRTEQGDSAMYLCASSLAPNGEYNEQFFGPGTRLTVL.

The V gene is TRBV30, the J gene TRBJ2-5; 7 bases fit TRBD2. Germline trimming cut 2 bases from V and 5 bases from J; bases unmatched to any gene: 8. CDR3 length: 14 residues. In germline, CDR1 is GTSNPN, CDR2 SVGIG (reference sequence). CDR3 loop: CAWSSPRGSETQYF. CDR3 bases: TGTGCCTGGAGTTCCCCGCGGGGGAGTGAGACCCAGTACTTC.

The chain has TRBV30 and TRBJ2-7; possible D gene TRBD1, 7 bases. Trimming removed 8 bases at V and 2 bases at J, with 13 bases between. The length of the CDR3 is 12 residues. Germline-derived CDR1 and CDR2 are GTSNPN and SVGIG (reference sequence). DNA of the CDR3: TGTGCCGGAGGGGACAGCACCTACGAGCAGTACTTC. This codes for CAGGDSTYEQYF.

The chain is built from TRBV6-5 and TRBJ2-3, with a weak D call TRBD2 (5 bases). CDR1 is MNHEY, CDR2 SVGAGI, per germline. V was shortened by 8 bases and J by 8 bases, with 17 bases between the two germline ends. There are 13 residues in the CDR3. In nucleotides, the CDR3 is TGTGCCAGCCGTAACCCGGGGTGGGCTACGCAGTATTTT. This translates into CASRNPGWATQYF.

This clone was recorded a few times. The chain has TRBV30 and TRBJ1-4; TRBD1 is a possible D gene (5 bases). The germline gives CDR1 GTSNPN, CDR2 SVGIG (reference sequence). V lost 2 bases and J 5 bases, leaving 12 bases between the germline ends. CDR3 length: 14 residues. The CDR3 here is CAWSFDSANEKLFF. As DNA, the CDR3 is TGTGCCTGGAGTTTCGACAGCGCGAATGAAAAACTGTTTTTT.

This clone has a handful of counts. This chain links TRBV7-3 with TRBJ2-6; D gene unclear. V was trimmed by 1 base and J by 0 bases, leaving 1 base between them. This CDR3 is built from 14 residues. Germline V gene sequence: CDR1 SGHTA, CDR2 FQGTGA. The chain's CDR3 is CASSLSSGANVLTF. CDR3 DNA: TGTGCCAGCAGCTTAAGCTCTGGGGCCAACGTCCTGACTTTC. The full variable domain, with the rest looked up from reference TRBV7-3 and TRBJ2-6, is GAGVSQTPSNKVTEKGKYVELRCDPISGHTALYWYRQSLGQGPEFLIYFQGTGAADDSGLPNDRFFAVRPEGSVSTLKIQRTERGDSAVYLCASSLSSGANVLTFGAGSRLTVL.

This chain uses TRBV5-4 with TRBJ2-7; D is ambiguous. CDR3 length: 16 amino acids. Per germline, CDR1 SGHNT and CDR2 YYREEE (reference sequence). V was cut by 0 bases and J by 6 bases, with 19 bases left in between. CDR3 DNA sequence: TGTGCCAGCAGCTTGGACTATGTCAGCAGTCCGGCCGAGCAGTACTTC. Amino acid sequence: CASSLDYVSSPAEQYF.

This sequence joins TRBV5-1 and TRBJ1-6; possible D gene TRBD1, 5 bases. The CDR3 runs 18 residues. CDR1 SGHRS and CDR2 YFSETQ come from the germline V gene. With 0 bases removed from V and 3 bases from J, the gap between germline ends came to 16 bases. The CDR3 DNA is TGCGCCAGCAGCTTGGGCACAGGCTCGAGGCTCTATAATTCACCCCTCCACTTT. This encodes CASSLGTGSRLYNSPLHF.